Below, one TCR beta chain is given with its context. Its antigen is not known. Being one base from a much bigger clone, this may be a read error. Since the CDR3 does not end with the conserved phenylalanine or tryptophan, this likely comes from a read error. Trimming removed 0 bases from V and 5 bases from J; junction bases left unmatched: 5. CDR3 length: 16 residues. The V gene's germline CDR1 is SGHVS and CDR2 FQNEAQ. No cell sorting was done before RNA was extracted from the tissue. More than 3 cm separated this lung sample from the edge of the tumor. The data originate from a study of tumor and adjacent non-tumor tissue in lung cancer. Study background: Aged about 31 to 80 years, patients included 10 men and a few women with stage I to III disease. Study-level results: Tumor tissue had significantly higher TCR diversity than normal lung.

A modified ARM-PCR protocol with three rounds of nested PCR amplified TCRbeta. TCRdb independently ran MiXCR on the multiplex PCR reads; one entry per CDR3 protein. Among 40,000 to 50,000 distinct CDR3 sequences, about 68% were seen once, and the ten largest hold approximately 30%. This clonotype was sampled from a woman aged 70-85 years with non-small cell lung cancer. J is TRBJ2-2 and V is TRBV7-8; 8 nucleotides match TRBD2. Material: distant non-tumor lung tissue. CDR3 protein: CASSLAASGQTGELFI. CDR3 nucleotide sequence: TGTGCCAGCAGCTTAGCTGCTAGCGGGCAGACCGGGGAGCTGTTTATT.